This T cell receptor beta chain was found in a study of CD8 T cells in Susac syndrome. For the study at large: Intravenous immunoglobulin alone or corticosteroids were being given to patients with Susac syndrome at blood draw, unless they were therapy-naive.

Findings and limits, study-wide: Across the total CD8+ repertoires, about 17 Susac-specific public clones were detected, and across the CD8+ TEMRA repertoires, several such clones were detected. It was acknowledged in the study that its TCR sequencing and HLA analysis involved a relatively small number of individuals.

About this clonotype: The antigen is undetermined.

RNA, at roughly 0.5 to 1 ug, was reverse transcribed with random hexamers. Using its own MiXCR run on the immunoSEQ multiplex PCR reads, TCRdb lists one record per CDR3 protein. The sample includes approximately 83,000 distinct CDR3 sequences, 94% of them seen just once. In Susac syndrome patients, recently defined diagnostic criteria for definite or probable disease were met. Sequencing input: CD8+ T cells from PBMCs. The origin of this receptor is a human donor with Susac syndrome.

The CDR3 reads CASSLVAGEQYF. The CDR3 bases are TGCGCCAGCAGCTTGGTCGCAGGAGAGCAGTACTTC. This chain links TRBV5-1 with TRBJ2-7; no definite D call. The germline gives CDR1 SGHRS, CDR2 YFSETQ. There are 12 residues in the CDR3. Trimming shortened V by 0 bases and J by 7 bases, and 8 bases separated the two germline ends.